The 16 T cell receptor beta chains listed next were all sequenced from one sample in a study of regulatory T cells in long-lasting Graves disease. Documented time point: persistent/refractory GD, antithyroid drugs over 5 years with positive TRAb. Construction of the TCR library relied on RNA isolated from PBMCs. Building of the TCR beta libraries involved iRepertoire HTBI primers and Arm-PCR of CDR3 regions. TCRdb itself ran the multiplex PCR reads through MiXCR, one entry per CDR3 protein. The data hold a few hundred thousand distinct CDR3 sequences, with 20% to 25% observed a single time. This specimen consisted of peripheral blood mononuclear cells (PBMCs), obtained when the disease was refractory, from a patient treated with antithyroid drugs. These receptor sequences come from a female donor with Graves disease.

This clonotype was seen ten or more times. This sequence joins TRBV2 and TRBJ1-2, with D possibly matching TRBD1 (5 bases). Germline V gene sequence: CDR1 SNHLY, CDR2 FYNNEI. This CDR3 region has 16 residues. Deletions cut 5 bases from V and 0 bases from J, with 16 bases between. Here the CDR3 DNA reads TGTGCCAGCAGTCCTCCCGGCGACAGACCTAACTATGGCTACACCTTC. Translated: CASSPPGDRPNYGYTF.

The rearrangement links TRBV19 to TRBJ1-5; 10 positions match TRBD1. Germline loops: CDR1 LNHDA, CDR2 SQIVND (reference sequence). This CDR3 contains 14 residues. V dropped 6 bases and J dropped 4; count of bases not matched to a gene: 3. CDR3 in DNA: TGTGCCAGTAGGTGGACAGGGGGTAATCAGCCCCAGCATTTT. It is translated as CASRWTGGNQPQHF.

This clonotype was counted ten times or more. The chain recombines TRBV2 with TRBJ2-5; 8 positions agree with TRBD2. The V gene's germline CDR1 is SNHLY and CDR2 FYNNEI. The CDR3 loop spans 14 amino acids. Germline trimming cut 7 bases from V and 5 bases from J; bases unmatched to any gene: 9. The CDR3 loop is CASIPGGGWETQYF. The CDR3 DNA reads TGTGCCAGCATCCCCGGGGGGGGCTGGGAGACCCAGTACTTC.

This clonotype has at least ten counts. CDR3 in DNA: TGTGCCAGCAGCGGGGACGGGTACACTGAAGCTTTCTTT. Encoded protein: CASSGDGYTEAFF. The genes are TRBV2 and TRBJ1-1; tentative D call: TRBD1 (5 bases). The germline V and J ends were trimmed by 6 bases and 3 bases, with 11 bases remaining between them. Per germline, CDR1 SNHLY and CDR2 FYNNEI. This CDR3 contains 13 residues.

In its sample, this clonotype was seen many times. The chain carries TRBV20-1 and TRBJ1-6; D is uncertain. Germline CDR1 reads DFQATT; CDR2 reads SNEGSKA (reference sequence). This CDR3 has 12 residues. V lost 3 bases and J 9 bases, leaving 9 bases between the germline ends. The CDR3 DNA sequence: TGCAGTGCTAGGGAGGGATCTTCACCCCTCCACTTT. It specifies CSAREGSSPLHF.

This clonotype has ten or more counts. The rearrangement uses TRBV7-9 and TRBJ1-1; tentative D call: TRBD1 (5 bases). V shed 5 bases and J shed 4 bases, with 26 bases lying between them. The CDR3 totals 18 residues. Germline CDR1 reads SEHNR; CDR2 reads FQNEAQ (reference sequence). CDR3 protein: CASSASGTSVLVSTEAFF. The CDR3 DNA is TGTGCCAGCAGCGCGTCCGGGACTTCTGTTTTGGTGAGCACTGAAGCTTTCTTT.

This clonotype was seen more than once but under ten times. The V and J genes are TRBV28 and TRBJ2-7; D is possibly TRBD1 (6 bases). The CDR3 sequence is 12 residues long. V was clipped by 7 bases and J by 7 bases, with 14 bases between them. Germline V CDR1 and CDR2: MDHEN, SYDVKM. The CDR3 is CASIGQQTEQYF. CDR3 sequence (DNA): TGTGCCAGCATTGGACAGCAGACTGAGCAGTACTTC.

This sequence joins TRBV27 and TRBJ1-1, with no clear D. The CDR3 is 13 amino acids. Per germline, CDR1 MNHEY and CDR2 SMNVEV (reference sequence). V was clipped by 5 bases and J by 5 bases, with 12 bases between them. The CDR3 region is CASSRPGRTEAFF. Here the CDR3 DNA reads TGTGCCAGCAGTAGGCCGGGGAGGACTGAAGCTTTCTTT.

This clonotype has ten or more counts. The rearrangement joins TRBV28 to TRBJ2-5; 13 bases align to TRBD2. Germline-derived CDR1 and CDR2 are MDHEN and SYDVKM. V lost 9 bases to trimming and J lost 12 bases; unmatched junction nucleotides: 16. CDR3 length: 15 residues. DNA for the CDR3: TGTGCCAGTAGCTCTTGGACTAGCGGGAGAGGCCGAGAGTACTTC. It is translated as CASSSWTSGRGREYF.

This clonotype was seen more than once but under ten times. V gene TRBV10-3 combines with J gene TRBJ2-2, with a tentative D call TRBD2 (5 bases). Trimming removed 10 bases from V and 6 bases from J, with 18 bases in between. Per germline, CDR1 ENHRY and CDR2 SYGVKD. The CDR3 has 14 residues. The CDR3 protein is CATEGATGPGELFF. CDR3 coding DNA: TGTGCCACCGAGGGCGCGACGGGTCCCGGGGAGCTGTTTTTT.

This chain uses TRBV7-9 with TRBJ2-1; 7 nucleotides match TRBD1. The CDR3 loop spans 13 amino acids. The V gene's germline CDR1 is SEHNR and CDR2 FQNEAQ (reference sequence). Trimming at V came to 4 bases and at J to 7 bases, leaving 4 bases not matched to a gene. CDR3 nucleotides: TGTGCCAGCAGCTCAGACAGGGCTAATGAGCAGTTCTTC. Its translation: CASSSDRANEQFF.

This clonotype was seen ten or more times. V gene TRBV6-1 combines with J gene TRBJ1-5, with D unclear. CDR1 MNHNS and CDR2 SASEGT come from the germline V gene. The V end was cut by 6 bases, the J end by 5 bases, with 26 bases between. The CDR3 contains 18 residues. The CDR3 DNA reads as TGTGCCAGCAGCCATACCCCCCTCGTGTCAGGCCGAGATCAGCCCCAGCATTTT. Translated, it gives CASSHTPLVSGRDQPQHF.

As to this clonotype: A much larger clone differs by one base, so this may be a read error. The chain couples TRBV28 to TRBJ1-2; TRBD1 matches at 8 bases. This CDR3 spans 15 amino acids. CDR1 is MDHEN and CDR2 is SYDVKM in the germline V gene. The CDR3 loop is CASTDRAYLNYGYAF. The CDR3 DNA sequence: TGTGCCAGCACGGACAGGGCGTATTTGAACTATGGCTACGCCTTC.

As concerns this clonotype: A much more abundant neighbour one base away suggests this may be a read error. This rearrangement joins TRBV6-1 to TRBJ1-2; tentatively, D is TRBD1 (5 bases). Germline lookup yields CDR1 MNHNS and CDR2 SASEGT. This CDR3 is built from 12 residues. The CDR3 DNA follows: TGTGCCGGCAGCGACAGTTTCTATGGCTACACCTTC. Translation: CAGSDSFYGYTF.

This clonotype was seen at least ten times. This chain uses TRBV9 with TRBJ2-5; the D gene is possibly TRBD2 (6 bases). The CDR3 length is 14 residues. Trimming removed 4 bases from V and 2 bases from J, with 12 bases in between. From germline, CDR1 is SGDLS and CDR2 YYNGEE. This chain's CDR3 is CASSQGGTQETQYF. The DNA for the CDR3 is TGTGCCAGCAGCCAGGGAGGTACACAAGAGACCCAGTACTTC.

This clonotype was picked up many times. The V and J genes are TRBV2 and TRBJ2-7, with D unresolved. Between the trimmed V and J ends, which lost 6 bases and 3 bases, there was a span of 3 bases. CDR1 is SNHLY and CDR2 is FYNNEI in the germline V gene. The CDR3 runs 10 residues. CDR3 sequence: CASRGYEQYF. CDR3 in DNA: TGTGCCAGCAGGGGCTACGAGCAGTACTTC.